What follows are 20 T cell receptor beta chains derived from one specimen sequenced in a study of T cell responses to AZD1222 COVID-19 vaccine. Sequenced by immunoSEQ multiplex PCR; TCRdb stores in-frame clones only, minus some. The sample comprises about 35,000 clones, approximately 86% of which are singletons, and roughly 6.2% rests with the top ten. The input for sequencing was peripheral blood, taken on day 0 of AZD1222 vaccination. Receptors originate from an adult in good health.

The CDR3 DNA is TGTGCCAGCAGCCCAACGGGGACAGGGGACCTCTCCTACGAGCAGTACTTC. Translated: CASSPTGTGDLSYEQYF. J is TRBJ2-7 and V is TRBV7-3; 10 nucleotides line up with TRBD1. The junction had 10 bases not matched to a gene; V was cut back by 5 bases and J by 0 bases. CDR3 length: 17 amino acids. CDR1 SGHTA and CDR2 FQGTGA come from the germline V gene.

In the case of this clone: The same CDR3 is also encoded by other DNA sequences in this sample. The rearrangement joins TRBV5-1 to TRBJ2-7; 9 bases map to TRBD2. Germline CDR1 reads SGHRS; CDR2 reads YFSETQ. The V segment lost 0 bases and the J segment 2 bases; nucleotides outside the gene matches: 3. The length of the CDR3 is 15 residues. The CDR3 DNA reads as TGCGCCAGCAGCTTGGGGGGCGGGGGGGCCTACGAGCAGTACTTC. This encodes CASSLGGGGAYEQYF.

The rearrangement uses TRBV4-1 and TRBJ1-2; tentative D call: TRBD1 (5 bases). CDR1 and CDR2 (germline): MGHRA, YSYEKL. The CDR3 runs 15 residues. V shed 1 base and J shed 4 bases, with 13 bases lying between them. CDR3 sequence: CASSQAQGTGYGYTF. The CDR3 nucleotides are TGCGCCAGCAGCCAAGCCCAGGGAACAGGCTATGGCTACACCTTC.

The chain couples TRBV28 to TRBJ1-2, with 7 nucleotides matching TRBD1. This CDR3 comprises 14 residues. The germline gives CDR1 MDHEN, CDR2 SYDVKM. The trim removed 3 bases at V and 13 bases at J, leaving 14 bases unmatched. The CDR3 DNA reads as TGTGCCAGCAGTTTTAGGGGGCGCAGTCTGTTTCCCACCTTC. This gives the protein CASSFRGRSLFPTF.

This chain connects TRBV6-2 or TRBV6-3 to TRBJ2-5; weak D call: TRBD2 (5 bases). This CDR3 is 14 amino acids long. Germline V gene lookup returns CDR1 MNHEY and CDR2 SVGEGT. V gave up 1 base and J gave up 0 bases, with 6 bases separating them. The CDR3 here is CASSYWTYQETQYF. In nucleotides, the CDR3 is TGTGCCAGCAGTTACTGGACTTACCAAGAGACCCAGTACTTC.

The J gene is TRBJ1-5, the V gene TRBV6-5, with D hard to call. V lost 10 bases, J lost 0 bases, and 16 bases lay in between. This CDR3 comprises 15 residues. The germline V gene has CDR1 MNHEY and CDR2 SVGAGI. CDR3 bases: TGTGCCACCTCCCTCAGGTATAATAGCAATCAGCCCCAGCATTTT. This encodes CATSLRYNSNQPQHF.

This clone was observed a few times. CDR3 DNA sequence: TGTGCCAGAAGCTCAGGACGGTTTAACTATGGCTACACCTTC. It specifies CARSSGRFNYGYTF. This chain joins TRBV5-3 and TRBJ1-2; the D is unclear. TRBV5-3 is an ORF for which the function is uncertain. The length of the CDR3 is 14 residues. V lost 3 bases and J lost 1, with 10 bases in between.

The chain uses TRBV6-1 and TRBJ2-3; 8 nucleotides line up with TRBD2. The CDR3 runs 16 residues. Losses at the gene ends were 2 bases for V and 4 bases for J; bases not matched to a gene: 8. CDR1 is MNHNS and CDR2 is SASEGT in the germline V gene. The CDR3 spells CASSEQAGVAPDTQYF. The CDR3 DNA sequence: TGTGCCAGCAGTGAACAAGCGGGAGTAGCACCAGATACGCAGTATTTT.

The chain links TRBV5-1 to TRBJ1-6, with 9 bases matching TRBD1. Trimming at V came to 2 bases and at J to 9 bases, leaving 6 bases not matched to a gene. Germline V gene sequence: CDR1 SGHRS, CDR2 YFSETQ. The CDR3 is made up of 15 amino acids. CDR3 in DNA: TGCGCCAGCAGCTTAGAACAGGGGGCTCTTTCACCCCTCCACTTT. This codes for CASSLEQGALSPLHF.

This clone was seen a few times. The chain links TRBV6-4 to TRBJ2-2; 8 bases fit TRBD2. Germline CDR1 is MRHNA and CDR2 is SNTAGT. The V gene end was trimmed by 0 bases and the J gene end by 5 bases; junction bases not matched to a gene: 5. The CDR3 contains 16 residues. CDR3 bases: TGTGCCAGCAGTGACTCAAGCGGGAGTATGACCGGGGAGCTGTTTTTT. It yields the protein CASSDSSGSMTGELFF.

V usage is TRBV7-8 and J usage is TRBJ2-2; D might be TRBD1 or TRBD2, each matching 5 bases. V lost 5 bases and J lost 7, with 11 bases in between. The CDR3 covers 13 residues. Germline CDR1 SGHVS, CDR2 FQNEAQ. Here the CDR3 DNA reads TGTGCCAGCAGCCCGAGGGGTGGCGGGGAGCTGTTTTTT. Its protein is CASSPRGGGELFF.

This chain joins TRBV5-8 and TRBJ2-7; D is perhaps TRBD1 (6 bases). Germline assignment: CDR1 SGHTS and CDR2 YDEGEE. The CDR3 extends over 16 amino acids. V shed 1 base and J shed 2 bases, with 16 bases lying between them. The CDR3 coding sequence is TGTGCCAGCAGCTTGCGGACTTCAAGGGGGACCTACGAGCAGTACTTC. Protein product: CASSLRTSRGTYEQYF.

The rearrangement links TRBV18 to TRBJ1-1, with D perhaps TRBD1 (6 bases). Trimming took off 4 bases at V and 1 base at J, with 13 bases between the two ends. Germline values: CDR1 KGHSH, CDR2 LQKENI. The length of the CDR3 is 15 residues. CDR3 sequence: CASSRTVGQNTEAFF. CDR3 DNA sequence: TGTGCCAGCTCACGGACCGTGGGACAGAACACTGAAGCTTTCTTT.

This clone turned up a few times. The chain joins TRBV27 to TRBJ2-7; no clear D. The V gene lost 3 bases and the J gene lost 2 bases, with 11 bases spanning the gap. Germline V CDR1 and CDR2: MNHEY, SMNVEV (reference sequence). This CDR3 comprises 14 residues. The CDR3: CASSFGPGPYEQYF. CDR3 DNA: TGTGCCAGCAGTTTCGGTCCAGGTCCCTACGAGCAGTACTTC.

The chain recombines TRBV28 with TRBJ2-5; possibly TRBD1 or TRBD2 for D (7 bases each). CDR3 length equals 14 residues. Germline-derived CDR1 and CDR2 are MDHEN and SYDVKM. V lost 7 bases, J lost 4 bases, and 16 bases lay in between. This CDR3 reads CASTLGGGAETQYF. The CDR3, as DNA: TGTGCCAGCACCTTGGGAGGGGGCGCAGAGACCCAGTACTTC. The full variable domain, in which reference TRBV28 and TRBJ2-5 provide the parts outside the CDR3, is DVKVTQSSRYLVKRTGEKVFLECVQDMDHENMFWYRQDPGLGLRLIYFSYDVKMKEKGDIPEGYSVSREKKERFSLILESASTNQTSMYLCASTLGGGAETQYFGPGTRLLVL.

The CDR3 coding sequence is TGTGCCAGCAGTACCCGGGACGCAAATCCATACGAGCAGTACTTC. Amino acids: CASSTRDANPYEQYF. The chain is built from TRBV28 and TRBJ2-7, with D perhaps assigned TRBD1 or TRBD2 (5 bases each). The germline gives CDR1 MDHEN, CDR2 SYDVKM. The V and J ends lost 5 bases and 4 bases respectively, with 18 bases between them. CDR3 size: 15 residues.

V gene TRBV6-1 combines with J gene TRBJ2-5; TRBD2 matches 9 bases. The CDR3 is 17 residues long. Germline V gene data show CDR1 as MNHNS and CDR2 as SASEGT. Losses at the gene ends were 1 base for V and 2 bases for J; bases not matched to a gene: 8. In DNA, the CDR3 is TGTGCCAGCAGTGAAGACCTTAGCGGGAGCGGTCAAGAGACCCAGTACTTC. Translating it yields CASSEDLSGSGQETQYF.

This chain links TRBV6-6 with TRBJ2-5, with TRBD1 matching 9 bases. J was trimmed by 5 bases and V by 5 bases; bases with no gene match: 9. The CDR3 totals 15 residues. Germline V lookup: CDR1 MNHNY, CDR2 SVGAGI (reference sequence). CDR3 amino acids: CASSPTGGAGETQYF. The CDR3 nucleotides read TGTGCCAGCAGTCCTACAGGGGGCGCGGGGGAGACCCAGTACTTC.

The gene calls are TRBV28 and TRBJ1-6; D may be TRBD1 (5 bases). V gave up 3 bases and J gave up 7 bases, with 13 bases separating them. CDR1 MDHEN and CDR2 SYDVKM come from the germline V gene. This CDR3 comprises 15 residues. The CDR3: CASSLPGRPNSPLHF. The CDR3 DNA is TGTGCCAGCAGTTTGCCGGGACGCCCAAATTCACCCCTCCACTTT. Full variable domain (outside the CDR3, taken from reference TRBV28 and TRBJ1-6): DVKVTQSSRYLVKRTGEKVFLECVQDMDHENMFWYRQDPGLGLRLIYFSYDVKMKEKGDIPEGYSVSREKKERFSLILESASTNQTSMYLCASSLPGRPNSPLHFGNGTRLTVT.

This rearrangement joins TRBV19 to TRBJ1-1; 10 nucleotides align to TRBD1. V shed 4 bases, J shed 5 bases, and the junction held 4 bases outside the gene matches. Germline loops: CDR1 LNHDA, CDR2 SQIVND (reference sequence). This CDR3 spans 14 amino acids. For the CDR3, the DNA is TGTGCCAGTAGTAAGGACAGGGGGGGGACTGAAGCTTTCTTT. Amino acid sequence: CASSKDRGGTEAFF. The whole variable domain, remainder taken from reference TRBV19 and TRBJ1-1, is DGGITQSPKYLFRKEGQNVTLSCEQNLNHDAMYWYRQDPGQGLRLIYYSQIVNDFQKGDIAEGYSVSREKKESFPLTVTSAQKNPTAFYLCASSKDRGGTEAFFGQGTRLTVV.